Described below is a single T cell receptor beta chain sequence and its context. Its antigen is not identified. The entry originates in a study of post-analysis software for immune sequencing data. The study's findings and limits: Five or six TRBV segments, TRBV5-6, TRBV5-1 and TRBV20-1 among them, were found more frequent in patients than controls. Normalized Chao1 diversity was significantly reduced in patients versus controls. Samples made in the same batch grouped tightly together by F measure.

Germline V lookup: CDR1 KGHDR, CDR2 SFDVKD. The CDR3 is 15 residues long. V trimming: 4 bases; J trimming: 3 bases; junction bases outside the gene matches: 6. Sequencing libraries made from TCR beta cDNA carried unique molecular identifiers. Once roughly 1 to 10 million T cells were used, hundreds of thousands of cDNA molecules resulted. A single record per CDR3 protein comes from TCRdb applying MiXCR to the PCR reads. The sample consists of over 700,000 distinct CDR3 sequences, roughly 27% of them appearing once. The TCR was taken from a girl under 18 with multiple sclerosis. This sequence joins TRBV24-1 and TRBJ2-3, with 7 bases that match TRBD2. Sequenced: blood. CDR3 DNA sequence: TGTGCCACCAGTGAGCCACTAGCGATGACAGATACGCAGTATTTT. Residues: CATSEPLAMTDTQYF.